The present T cell receptor (beta chain) was sequenced within a study of blood T cells in healthy people across ages. Whole-study findings and limits: Percentage of naive T cells showed a strong correlation with TCR beta diversity.

This clonotype appeared a few times. Its specificity is not known. Through a sample-barcoded 5' primer and a J-beta primer mix, a second PCR was run for roughly 7 to 12 cycles. One entry per CDR3 protein results from TCRdb running MiXCR on the 5' RACE reads. The table shows 800,000 to 1,300,000 distinct CDR3 sequences, with around 25% occurring only once. The CDR3 runs to 15 residues. V lost 1 base to trimming and J lost 7 bases; unmatched junction nucleotides: 6. The V gene's germline CDR1 is MGHRA and CDR2 YSYEKL. These same records also appear under a second study, on T cells of mothers and their children.

The source of this sequence is a girl between 2 and 10 years old in good health. The chain couples TRBV4-1 to TRBJ2-1; 8 bases are a match to TRBD1. The sequenced sample was blood. The CDR3 protein is CASSQGQGPGNEQFF. The DNA of the CDR3 is TGCGCCAGCAGCCAAGGACAGGGGCCGGGAAATGAGCAGTTCTTC.